This entry features one T cell receptor (beta chain) sequence. The antigen is undetermined. The sample originates from a study of T cell responses to AZD1222 COVID-19 vaccine. General observations from the study: Spike-specific TCR breadth and depth went up after people got two AZD1222 doses. With dominance at 160-218 and 743-854, vaccine-associated CD4 TCRs spanned spike. Reports indicate that nearly half of spike-specific TCRs are directed at unmutated variant regions.

The table came from immunoSEQ multiplex PCR; TCRdb's copy has only in-frame clones and leaves some out. The table lists 150,000 or so clones, 80% to 90% of them singletons. The CDR3 has 14 residues. The junction had 9 bases not matched to a gene; V was cut back by 5 bases and J by 8 bases. Germline CDR1 reads LNHDA; CDR2 reads SQIVND (reference sequence). The sequence came from an adult in good health. The sequencing used peripheral blood, collected on day 0 of AZD1222 vaccination. V usage is TRBV19 and J usage is TRBJ2-1, with 7 bases fitting TRBD2. The DNA of the CDR3 is TGTGCCAGTAGTGGGACTCCGGGGGGTGATGAGCAGTTCTTC. It is translated as CASSGTPGGDEQFF.